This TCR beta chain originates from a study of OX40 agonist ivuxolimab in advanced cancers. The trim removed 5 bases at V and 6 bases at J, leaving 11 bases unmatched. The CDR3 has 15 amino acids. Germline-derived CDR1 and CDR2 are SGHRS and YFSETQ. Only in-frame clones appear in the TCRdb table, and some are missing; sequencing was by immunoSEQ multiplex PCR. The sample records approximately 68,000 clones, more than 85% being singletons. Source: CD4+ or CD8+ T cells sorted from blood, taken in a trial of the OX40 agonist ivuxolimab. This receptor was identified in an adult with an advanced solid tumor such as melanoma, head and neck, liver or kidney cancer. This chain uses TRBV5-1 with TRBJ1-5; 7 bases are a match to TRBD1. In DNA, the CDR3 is TGCGCCAGCAGTTTAATGCCGGGACAGACTCAGCCCCAGCATTTT. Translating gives CASSLMPGQTQPQHF. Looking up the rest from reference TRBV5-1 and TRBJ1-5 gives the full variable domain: KAGVTQTPRYLIKTRGQQVTLSCSPISGHRSVSWYQQTPGQGLQFLFEYFSETQRNKGNFPGRFSGRQFSNSRSEMNVSTLELGDSALYLCASSLMPGQTQPQHFGDGTRLSIL.